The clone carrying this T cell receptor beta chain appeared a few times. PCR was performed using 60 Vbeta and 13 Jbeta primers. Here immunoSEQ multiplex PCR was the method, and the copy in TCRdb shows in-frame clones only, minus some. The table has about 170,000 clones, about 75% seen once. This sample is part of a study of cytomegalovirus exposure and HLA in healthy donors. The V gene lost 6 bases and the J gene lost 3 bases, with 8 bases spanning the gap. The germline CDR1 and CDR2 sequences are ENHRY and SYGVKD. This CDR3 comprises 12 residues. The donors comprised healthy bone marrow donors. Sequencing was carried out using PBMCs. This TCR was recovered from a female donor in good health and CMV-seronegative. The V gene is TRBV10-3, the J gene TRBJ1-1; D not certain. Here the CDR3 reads CAIRGADTEAFF. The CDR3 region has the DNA TGTGCCATCAGGGGCGCCGACACTGAAGCTTTCTTT.